This TCR beta chain comes out of a study of tumor-infiltrating lymphocytes in oesophageal squamous cell carcinoma. About this clonotype itself: This could be a read error, since a much larger clone is one nucleotide away.

MiXCR, applied by TCRdb to the PCR reads, yields one record per CDR3 protein. The sample has 15,000 to 20,000 distinct CDR3 sequences, 35% to 45% seen once. The CDR3 is 14 residues long. The germline V gene encodes CDR1 MDHEN and CDR2 SYDVKM. Trimming took 8 bases from V and 13 from J; bases not matched to a gene: 17. V is TRBV28 and J is TRBJ2-4, with 7 positions matching TRBD1. This TCR came from a male donor with esophageal squamous cell carcinoma. Sequences were obtained from esophageal tumor tissue. The CDR3 protein is CASLRDSSYNEQYF. CDR3 sequence (DNA): TGTGCCAGCCTCAGGGACAGCTCCTACAATGAGCAGTACTTC.